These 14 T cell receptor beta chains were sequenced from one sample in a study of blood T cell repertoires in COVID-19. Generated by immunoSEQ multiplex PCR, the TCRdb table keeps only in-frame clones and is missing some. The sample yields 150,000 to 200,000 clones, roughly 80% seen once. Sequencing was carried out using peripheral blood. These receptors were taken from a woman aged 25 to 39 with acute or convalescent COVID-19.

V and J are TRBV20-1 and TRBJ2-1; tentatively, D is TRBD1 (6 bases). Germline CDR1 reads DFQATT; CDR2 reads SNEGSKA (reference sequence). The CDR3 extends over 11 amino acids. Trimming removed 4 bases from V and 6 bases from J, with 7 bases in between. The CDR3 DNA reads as TGCAGTGCTAAAGGGGGCAATGAGCAGTTCTTC. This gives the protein CSAKGGNEQFF.

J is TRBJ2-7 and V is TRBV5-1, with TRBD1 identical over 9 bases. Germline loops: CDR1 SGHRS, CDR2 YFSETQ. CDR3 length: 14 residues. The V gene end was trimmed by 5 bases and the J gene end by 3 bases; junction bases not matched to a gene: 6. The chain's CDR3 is CASRGETGGYEQYF. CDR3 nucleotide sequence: TGCGCCAGCAGGGGCGAGACAGGGGGCTACGAGCAGTACTTC.

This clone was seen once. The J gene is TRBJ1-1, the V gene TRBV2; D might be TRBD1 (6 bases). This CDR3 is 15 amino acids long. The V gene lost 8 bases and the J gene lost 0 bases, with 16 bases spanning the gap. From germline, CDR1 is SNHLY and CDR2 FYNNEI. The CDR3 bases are TGTGCCAGCCTAAGAAGGGGGTCCCTGAACACTGAAGCTTTCTTT. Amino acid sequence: CASLRRGSLNTEAFF.

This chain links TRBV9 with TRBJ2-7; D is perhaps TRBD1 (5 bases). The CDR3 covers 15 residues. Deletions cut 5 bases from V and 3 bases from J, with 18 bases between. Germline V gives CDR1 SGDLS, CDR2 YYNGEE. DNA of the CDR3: TGTGCCAGCAGTCCACCTGGGGCCTCCCTCTACGAGCAGTACTTC. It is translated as CASSPPGASLYEQYF. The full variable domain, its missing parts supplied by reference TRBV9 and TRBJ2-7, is DSGVTQTPKHLITATGQRVTLRCSPRSGDLSVYWYQQSLDQGLQFLIQYYNGEERAKGNILERFSAQQFPDLHSELNLSSLELGDSALYFCASSPPGASLYEQYFGPGTRLTVT.

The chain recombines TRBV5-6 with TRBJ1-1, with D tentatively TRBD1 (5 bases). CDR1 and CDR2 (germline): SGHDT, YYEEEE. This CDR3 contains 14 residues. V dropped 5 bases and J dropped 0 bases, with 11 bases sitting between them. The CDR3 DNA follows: TGTGCCAGCAGGGACACCCAGATGAACACTGAAGCTTTCTTT. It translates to CASRDTQMNTEAFF. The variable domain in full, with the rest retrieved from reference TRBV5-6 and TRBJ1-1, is DAGVTQSPTHLIKTRGQQVTLRCSPKSGHDTVSWYQQALGQGPQFIFQYYEEEERQRGNFPDRFSGHQFPNYSSELNVNALLLGDSALYLCASRDTQMNTEAFFGQGTRLTVV.

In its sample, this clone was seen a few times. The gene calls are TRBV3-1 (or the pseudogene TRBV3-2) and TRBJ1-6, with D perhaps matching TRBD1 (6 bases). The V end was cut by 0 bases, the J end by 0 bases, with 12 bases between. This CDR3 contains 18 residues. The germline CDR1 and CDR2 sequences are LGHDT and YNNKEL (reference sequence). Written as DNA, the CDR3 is TGTGCCAGCAGCCAAGATCTAGGGGGAAGCTCCTATAATTCACCCCTCCACTTT. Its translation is CASSQDLGGSSYNSPLHF.

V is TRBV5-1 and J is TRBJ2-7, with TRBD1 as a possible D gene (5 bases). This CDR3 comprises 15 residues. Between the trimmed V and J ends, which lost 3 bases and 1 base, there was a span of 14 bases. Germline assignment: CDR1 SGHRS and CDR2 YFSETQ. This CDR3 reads CASSCLLQESYEQYF. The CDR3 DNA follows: TGCGCCAGCAGCTGCCTTTTACAGGAGTCCTACGAGCAGTACTTC.

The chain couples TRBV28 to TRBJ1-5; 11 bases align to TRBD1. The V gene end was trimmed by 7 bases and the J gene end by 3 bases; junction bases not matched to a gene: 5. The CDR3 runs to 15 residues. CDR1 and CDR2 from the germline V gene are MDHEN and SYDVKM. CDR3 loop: CASTGQGAVNQPQHF. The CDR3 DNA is TGTGCCAGCACCGGACAGGGGGCAGTCAATCAGCCCCAGCATTTT.

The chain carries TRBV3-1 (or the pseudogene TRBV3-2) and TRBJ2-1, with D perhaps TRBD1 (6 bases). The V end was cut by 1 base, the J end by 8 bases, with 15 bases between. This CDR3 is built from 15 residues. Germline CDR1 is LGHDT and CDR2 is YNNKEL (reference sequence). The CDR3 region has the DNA TGTGCCAGCAGCCAAGGGGGGCGAAGGGGCGATGAGCAGTTCTTC. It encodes CASSQGGRRGDEQFF.

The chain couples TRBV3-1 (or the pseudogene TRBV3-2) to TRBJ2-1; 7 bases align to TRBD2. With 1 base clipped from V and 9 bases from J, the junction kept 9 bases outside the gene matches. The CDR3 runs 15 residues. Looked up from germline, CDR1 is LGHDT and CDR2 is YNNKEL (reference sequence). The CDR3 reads CASSQVEAGFSEQFF. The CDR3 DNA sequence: TGTGCCAGCAGCCAAGTCGAAGCGGGGTTTAGTGAGCAGTTCTTC.

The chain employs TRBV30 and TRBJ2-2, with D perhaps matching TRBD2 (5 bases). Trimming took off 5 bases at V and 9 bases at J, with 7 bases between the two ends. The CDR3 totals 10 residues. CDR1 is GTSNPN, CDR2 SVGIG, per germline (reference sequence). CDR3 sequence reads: CAWGERELFF. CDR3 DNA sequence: TGTGCCTGGGGGGAGCGGGAGCTGTTTTTT. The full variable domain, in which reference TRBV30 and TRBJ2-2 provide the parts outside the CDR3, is SQTIHQWPATLVQPVGSPLSLECTVEGTSNPNLYWYRQAAGRGLQLLFYSVGIGQISSEVPQNLSASRPQDRQFILSSKKLLLSDSGFYLCAWGERELFFGEGSRLTVL.

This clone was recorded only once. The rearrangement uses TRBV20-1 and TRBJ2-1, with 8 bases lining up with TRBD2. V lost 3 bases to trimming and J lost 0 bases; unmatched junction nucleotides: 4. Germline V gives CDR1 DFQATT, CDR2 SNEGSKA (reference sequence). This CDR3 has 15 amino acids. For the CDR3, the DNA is TGCAGTGCTAGTGCAGCGGGAGCCTCCTACAATGAGCAGTTCTTC. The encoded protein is CSASAAGASYNEQFF.

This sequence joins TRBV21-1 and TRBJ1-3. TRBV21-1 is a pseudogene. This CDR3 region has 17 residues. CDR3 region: CASSPRLDGDSGNTIYF. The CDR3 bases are TGTGCCAGCAGCCCTCGGTTAGACGGAGACTCTGGAAACACCATATATTTT.

The CDR3 region has the DNA TGTGCCAGCAGCCGTGTAACAGGTTTCGATGGAACCTACAATGAGCAGTTCTTC. This sequence encodes CASSRVTGFDGTYNEQFF. The rearrangement links TRBV5-4 to TRBJ2-1; D may be TRBD1 (5 bases). Trimming shortened V by 4 bases and J by 2 bases, and 22 bases separated the two germline ends. This CDR3 has 18 amino acids. CDR1 SGHNT and CDR2 YYREEE come from the germline V gene (reference sequence).